The clone carrying this TCR beta chain was found many times. Its antigen remains unknown. The entry originates in a study of T cells in Graves' hyperthyroidism and ophthalmopathy. General study points: Researchers found most expanded thyroid clonotypes above 0.001 in blood as well.

Graves' hyperthyroidism was deemed stable absent ophthalmopathy progression within 18 months. Fresh peripheral blood, about 9.3 ml, yielded the PBMCs. Template material for amplifying TCR beta CDR3 regions consisted of RNA transcripts. HTBI primers were the set used in a first-round RT-PCR of the TCR CDR3. TCRdb reprocessed the multiplex PCR reads via MiXCR and lists one record per CDR3 protein. The sample includes under 800,000 distinct CDR3 sequences, 11% to 15% of them seen just once. The origin of this receptor is a woman between 18 and 30 years old with Graves' hyperthyroidism. The sample was blood.

The CDR3 DNA reads TGTGCCAGCACAGACAGGGAAAAGTACGAGCAGTACTTC. Residues: CASTDREKYEQYF. This chain joins TRBV28 and TRBJ2-7; TRBD1 matches 7 bases. Germline assignment: CDR1 MDHEN and CDR2 SYDVKM. V shed 7 bases and J 4 bases; nucleotides not matched to a gene: 7. The CDR3 totals 13 residues.